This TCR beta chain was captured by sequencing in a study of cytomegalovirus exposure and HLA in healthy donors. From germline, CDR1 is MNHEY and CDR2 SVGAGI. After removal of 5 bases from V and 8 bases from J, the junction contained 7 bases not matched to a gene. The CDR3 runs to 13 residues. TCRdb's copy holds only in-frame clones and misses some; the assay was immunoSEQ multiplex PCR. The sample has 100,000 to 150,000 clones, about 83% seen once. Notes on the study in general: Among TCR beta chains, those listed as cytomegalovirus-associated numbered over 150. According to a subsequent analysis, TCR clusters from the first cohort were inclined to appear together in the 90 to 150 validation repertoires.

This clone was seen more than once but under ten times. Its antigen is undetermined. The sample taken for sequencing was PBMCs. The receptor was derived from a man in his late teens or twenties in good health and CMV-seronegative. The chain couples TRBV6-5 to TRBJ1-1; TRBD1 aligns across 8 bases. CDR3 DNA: TGTGCCAGCAGTCCCGGGACAGGAAACGAAGCTTTCTTT. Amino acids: CASSPGTGNEAFF.